This T cell receptor beta chain came from a study of blood T cell repertoires in COVID-19. Libraries were prepared by immunoSEQ multiplex PCR; TCRdb keeps only in-frame clonotypes and omits some of them. Found here are about 120,000 clones, 70% to 90% of them singletons; the top ten hold less than 3.5%. Deletions cut 3 bases from V and 2 bases from J, with 8 bases between. The CDR3 covers 13 residues. Germline V gives CDR1 MNHEY, CDR2 SMNVEV (reference sequence). The sequence was obtained from a man aged 40-50 years with acute or convalescent COVID-19. The chain recombines TRBV27 with TRBJ2-7; D is perhaps TRBD2 (5 bases). Sequenced input: peripheral blood. CDR3: CASSFRGPYEQYF. In DNA, the CDR3 is TGTGCCAGCAGTTTCCGGGGTCCCTACGAGCAGTACTTC.